The 19 T cell receptor beta chains presented below share a single source sample, sequenced in a study of CD8+ T cells in alopecia areata. Treatment reported: oral pan-JAK inhibitor, 5-10 mg twice daily. The sequencing template was cDNA reverse transcribed from extracted RNA. Clones were sequenced by immunoSEQ multiplex PCR, and TCRdb holds only the in-frame ones, with some missing. The top ten clones hold 0.8% to 1% of a sample with about 250,000 clones, about 60% of them seen once. This specimen was CD4+ T cells sorted from blood, taken between weeks 51 and 52, from a patient treated with tofacitinib. All receptors come from a human donor with alopecia areata.

V and J are TRBV5-6 and TRBJ1-6; D gene unclear. Trimming left V 0 bases short and J 6 bases short, with 10 bases between. The CDR3 totals 15 residues. From germline, CDR1 is SGHDT and CDR2 YYEEEE. The CDR3 protein is CASSLERRINSPLHF. The CDR3 coding sequence is TGTGCCAGCAGCTTGGAGCGGCGGATTAATTCACCCCTCCACTTT.

This chain connects TRBV6-6 to TRBJ2-5, with 11 bases that match TRBD1. This CDR3 region has 16 residues. The V gene end was trimmed by 6 bases and the J gene end by 3 bases; junction bases not matched to a gene: 9. Germline V gene sequence: CDR1 MNHNY, CDR2 SVGAGI (reference sequence). The chain's CDR3 is CASRETAGQGEETQYF. The DNA for the CDR3 is TGTGCCAGCAGAGAAACCGCGGGACAGGGGGAAGAGACCCAGTACTTC.

In its sample, this clone was seen a few times. This rearrangement joins TRBV29-1 to TRBJ1-2; D is ambiguous. CDR3 length: 11 residues. Germline loops: CDR1 SQVTM, CDR2 ANQGSEA. Trimming left V 8 bases short and J 6 bases short, with 13 bases between. CDR3 sequence: CSISPVDGYTF. Here the CDR3 DNA reads TGCAGCATTAGCCCAGTCGATGGCTACACCTTC.

CDR3 protein: CAWSVGWQSNIQYF. The CDR3 DNA is TGTGCCTGGAGTGTAGGTTGGCAGTCAAACATTCAGTACTTC. This chain links TRBV30 with TRBJ2-4; D remains ambiguous. Germline lookup yields CDR1 GTSNPN and CDR2 SVGIG (reference sequence). V dropped 0 bases and J dropped 6 bases, with 12 bases sitting between them. The CDR3 is made up of 14 amino acids.

With regard to this clone: At the DNA level, this CDR3 is encoded by other sequences in the same sample as well. The rearrangement joins TRBV5-1 to TRBJ2-5; D is possibly TRBD1 (6 bases). This CDR3 is 14 amino acids long. Deletions cut 2 bases from V and 1 base from J, with 9 bases between. Germline assignment: CDR1 SGHRS and CDR2 YFSETQ. CDR3 DNA: TGCGCCAGCAGCTTTATACAGGGCCAAGAGACCCAGTACTTC. Protein sequence: CASSFIQGQETQYF.

This sequence joins TRBV7-6 and TRBJ2-7; no definite D call. Germline V gene lookup returns CDR1 SGHVS and CDR2 FNYEAQ. V gave up 0 bases and J gave up 0 bases, with 6 bases separating them. This CDR3 region has 14 residues. DNA for the CDR3: TGTGCCAGCAGCTTAGCGACGGGCTCCTACGAGCAGTACTTC. It translates to CASSLATGSYEQYF.

This clone was recorded once. The J gene is TRBJ1-1, the V gene TRBV30; 9 bases line up with TRBD1. After removal of 0 bases from V and 10 bases from J, the junction contained 6 bases not matched to a gene. The CDR3 has 13 residues. Germline values: CDR1 GTSNPN, CDR2 SVGIG (reference sequence). This chain's CDR3 is CAWSVGGQGGAFF. CDR3 DNA: TGTGCCTGGAGTGTCGGGGGACAGGGTGGAGCTTTCTTT.

The chain joins TRBV5-6 to TRBJ1-5; no reliable D call. This CDR3 has 13 amino acids. Germline CDR1 SGHDT, CDR2 YYEEEE. Trimming cost V 4 bases and J 9 bases, with 14 bases left between them. The CDR3 region is CASSGDGRSPQHF. For the CDR3, the DNA is TGTGCCAGCAGCGGCGACGGCCGATCGCCCCAGCATTTT.

The chain employs TRBV29-1 and TRBJ1-1, with TRBD1 matching over 8 bases. The germline gives CDR1 SQVTM, CDR2 ANQGSEA. This CDR3 is 13 amino acids long. Losses at the gene ends were 7 bases for V and 3 bases for J; bases not matched to a gene: 7. The CDR3 DNA is TGCAGCGGAGGGACAGGTTCAGACACTGAAGCTTTCTTT. Protein sequence: CSGGTGSDTEAFF.

The chain employs TRBV5-6 and TRBJ2-2; D is unclear. The CDR3 is 14 residues long. The germline V and J ends were trimmed by 2 bases and 6 bases, with 11 bases remaining between them. The germline CDR1 and CDR2 sequences are SGHDT and YYEEEE. The CDR3 DNA reads TGTGCCAGCAGCTTCGGACGGCTCGCCGGGGAGCTGTTTTTT. It specifies CASSFGRLAGELFF.

The chain combines TRBV6-1 with TRBJ2-1; 7 bases are shared with TRBD2. J was trimmed by 6 bases and V by 0 bases; bases with no gene match: 8. The CDR3 consists of 16 residues. CDR1 and CDR2 (germline): MNHNS, SASEGT. The CDR3 region is CASSEARAGEGNEQFF. The CDR3 nucleotides are TGTGCCAGCAGTGAAGCGCGCGCGGGGGAGGGCAATGAGCAGTTCTTC.

This clone was counted a few times. V and J are TRBV5-7 and TRBJ2-7; 7 bases map to TRBD1. TRBV5-7 is identified as an open reading frame with a role that is uncertain. Losses at the gene ends were 4 bases for V and 4 bases for J; bases not matched to a gene: 11. There are 15 residues in the CDR3. The CDR3: CASSDGQAPPYEQYF. The CDR3 coding sequence is TGTGCCAGCAGCGATGGACAGGCCCCCCCGTACGAGCAGTACTTC.

Only a few counts were recorded for this clone. The J gene is TRBJ2-4, the V gene TRBV5-1; 10 bases line up with TRBD1. The J segment lost 11 bases and the V segment lost 4 bases, leaving 6 bases of the junction unmatched. The CDR3 runs to 13 residues. Germline CDR1 SGHRS, CDR2 YFSETQ. This chain's CDR3 is CASSPGQGGFQYF. The CDR3 DNA reads TGCGCCAGCAGCCCCGGACAGGGGGGATTTCAGTACTTC.

The CDR3 is CAWSIRATEAFF. The DNA of the CDR3 is TGTGCCTGGAGTATTAGGGCCACTGAAGCTTTCTTT. This chain links TRBV30 with TRBJ1-1; D uncertain. V was cut by 2 bases and J by 4 bases, with 8 bases left in between. The CDR3 has 12 residues. Germline assignment: CDR1 GTSNPN and CDR2 SVGIG (reference sequence).

This clone was detected once. The chain uses TRBV15 and TRBJ2-3; possibly TRBD1 for D (5 bases). Trimming took off 3 bases at V and 15 bases at J, with 16 bases between the two ends. This CDR3 is built from 12 residues. Germline CDR1 LNHNV, CDR2 YYDKDF (reference sequence). CDR3 amino acids: CATSRYQGISYF. CDR3 nucleotide sequence: TGTGCCACCAGCAGGTACCAGGGCATTTCATATTTT.

This clone was detected a few times. The rearrangement joins TRBV29-1 to TRBJ2-2; D is possibly TRBD1 or TRBD2 (6 bases each). Germline lookup yields CDR1 SQVTM and CDR2 ANQGSEA. The CDR3 consists of 15 residues. V lost 7 bases to trimming and J lost 4 bases, with 19 bases between them. The CDR3 sequence is CSARIGGKSTGELFF. The DNA of the CDR3 is TGCAGCGCCCGGATCGGGGGCAAAAGCACCGGGGAGCTGTTTTTT.

The chain links TRBV5-1 to TRBJ2-5; 10 bases align to TRBD1. With 4 bases clipped from V and 7 bases from J, the junction kept 7 bases outside the gene matches. CDR3 length: 14 amino acids. Germline-derived CDR1 and CDR2 are SGHRS and YFSETQ. CDR3 sequence: CASSPGQGMRTQYF. The CDR3 nucleotides are TGCGCCAGCAGCCCGGGACAGGGGATGAGGACCCAGTACTTC.

The chain links TRBV14 to TRBJ1-5, with D perhaps matching TRBD1 (5 bases). CDR1 is SGHDN and CDR2 is FVKESK in the germline V gene. Trimming shortened V by 1 base and J by 2 bases, and 15 bases separated the two germline ends. The CDR3 extends over 17 amino acids. For the CDR3, the DNA is TGTGCCAGCAGCCAAGGTGTCGGGCAGGGAGGCAATCAGCCCCAGCATTTT. Translating it yields CASSQGVGQGGNQPQHF.

This chain uses TRBV9 with TRBJ1-1; D unresolved. The CDR3 is 13 amino acids. V was trimmed by 0 bases and J by 1 base, leaving 4 bases between them. Germline CDR1 reads SGDLS; CDR2 reads YYNGEE. The CDR3 reads CASSVERNTEAFF. CDR3 DNA sequence: TGTGCCAGCAGCGTAGAGAGGAACACTGAAGCTTTCTTT.